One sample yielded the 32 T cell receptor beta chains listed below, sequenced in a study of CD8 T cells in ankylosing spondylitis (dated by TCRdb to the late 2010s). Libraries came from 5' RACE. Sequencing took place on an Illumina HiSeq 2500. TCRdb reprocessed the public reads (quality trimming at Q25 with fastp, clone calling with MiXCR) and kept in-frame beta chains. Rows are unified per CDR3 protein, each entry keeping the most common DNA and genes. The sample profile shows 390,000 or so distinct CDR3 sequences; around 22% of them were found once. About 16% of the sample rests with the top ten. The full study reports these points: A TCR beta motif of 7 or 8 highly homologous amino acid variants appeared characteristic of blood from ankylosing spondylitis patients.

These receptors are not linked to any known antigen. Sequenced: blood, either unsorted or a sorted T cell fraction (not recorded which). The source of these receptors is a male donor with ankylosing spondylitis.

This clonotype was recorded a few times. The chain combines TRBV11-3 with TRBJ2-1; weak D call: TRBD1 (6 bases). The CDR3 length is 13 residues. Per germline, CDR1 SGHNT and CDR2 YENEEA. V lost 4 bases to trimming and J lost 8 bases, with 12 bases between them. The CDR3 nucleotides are TGTGCCAGCAGCTACGACACAGGGTATGAGCAGTTCTTC. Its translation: CASSYDTGYEQFF.

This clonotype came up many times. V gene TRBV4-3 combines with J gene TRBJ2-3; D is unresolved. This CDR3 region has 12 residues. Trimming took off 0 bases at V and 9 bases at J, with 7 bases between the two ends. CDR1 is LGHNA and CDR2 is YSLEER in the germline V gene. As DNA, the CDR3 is TGCGCCAGCAGCCAAGACGGCTGGACGCAGTATTTT. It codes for CASSQDGWTQYF.

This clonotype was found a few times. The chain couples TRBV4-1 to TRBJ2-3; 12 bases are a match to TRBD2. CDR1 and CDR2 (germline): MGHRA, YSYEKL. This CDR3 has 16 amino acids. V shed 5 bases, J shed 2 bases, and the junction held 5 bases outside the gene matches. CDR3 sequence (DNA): TGCGCCAGCAGCGGACTAGCGGGAAGGGCCACAGATACGCAGTATTTT. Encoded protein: CASSGLAGRATDTQYF.

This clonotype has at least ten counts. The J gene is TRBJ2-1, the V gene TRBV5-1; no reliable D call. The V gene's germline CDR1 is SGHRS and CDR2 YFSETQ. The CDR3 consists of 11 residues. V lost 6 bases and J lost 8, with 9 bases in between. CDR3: CASTRSDEQFF. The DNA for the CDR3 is TGCGCCAGCACTAGGAGCGATGAGCAGTTCTTC.

The CDR3, as DNA: TGCGCCAGCAGCGGACTAGCGGGTCACAATGAGCAGTTCTTC. Encoded protein: CASSGLAGHNEQFF. The V and J genes are TRBV10-1 and TRBJ2-1; 11 nucleotides align to TRBD2. The ends lost 6 bases at V and 5 bases at J; junction bases unmatched: 3. Per germline, CDR1 WNHNN and CDR2 SYGVQD (reference sequence). The CDR3 is 14 amino acids.

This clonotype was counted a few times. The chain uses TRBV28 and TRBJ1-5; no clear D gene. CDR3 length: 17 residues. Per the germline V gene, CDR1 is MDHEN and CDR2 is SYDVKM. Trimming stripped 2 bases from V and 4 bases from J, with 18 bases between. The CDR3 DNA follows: TGTGCCAGCAGTTTAAGGTTTGGTTGGGGAAGTAATCAGCCCCAGCATTTT. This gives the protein CASSLRFGWGSNQPQHF.

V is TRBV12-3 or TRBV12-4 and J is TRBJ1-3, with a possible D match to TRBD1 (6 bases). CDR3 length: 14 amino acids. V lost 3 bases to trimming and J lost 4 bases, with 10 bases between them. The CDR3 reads CASSLVGGGNTIYF. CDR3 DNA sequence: TGTGCCAGCAGTTTGGTCGGGGGCGGAAACACCATATATTTT.

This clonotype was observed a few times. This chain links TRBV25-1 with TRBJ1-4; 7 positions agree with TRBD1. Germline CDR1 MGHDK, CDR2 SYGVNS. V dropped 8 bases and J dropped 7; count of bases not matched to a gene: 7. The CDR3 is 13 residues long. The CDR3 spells CASVGQVPEKLFF. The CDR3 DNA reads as TGTGCCAGCGTAGGACAGGTGCCTGAAAAACTGTTTTTT.

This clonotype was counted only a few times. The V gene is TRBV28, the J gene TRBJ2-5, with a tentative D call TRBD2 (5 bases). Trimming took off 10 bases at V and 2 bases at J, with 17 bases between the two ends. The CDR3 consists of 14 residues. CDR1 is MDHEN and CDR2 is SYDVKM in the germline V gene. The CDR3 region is CATDNGLLQETQYF. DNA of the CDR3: TGTGCCACCGACAATGGACTCCTACAAGAGACCCAGTACTTC.

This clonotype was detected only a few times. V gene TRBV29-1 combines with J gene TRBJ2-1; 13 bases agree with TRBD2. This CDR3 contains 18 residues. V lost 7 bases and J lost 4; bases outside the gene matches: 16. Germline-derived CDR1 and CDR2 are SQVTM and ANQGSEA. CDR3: CSGKTSGRFQFDYNEQFF. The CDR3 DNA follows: TGCAGCGGCAAGACTAGCGGGAGGTTTCAGTTTGATTACAATGAGCAGTTCTTC.

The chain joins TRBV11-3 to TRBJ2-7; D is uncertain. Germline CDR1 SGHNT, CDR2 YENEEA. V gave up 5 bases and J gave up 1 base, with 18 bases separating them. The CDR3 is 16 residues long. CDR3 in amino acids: CASSRSGVSPSYEQYF. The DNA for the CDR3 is TGTGCCAGCAGCCGGTCTGGGGTTTCGCCGTCCTACGAGCAGTACTTC. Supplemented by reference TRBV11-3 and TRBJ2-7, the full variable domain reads EAGVVQSPRYKIIEKKQPVAFWCNPISGHNTLYWYLQNLGQGPELLIRYENEEAVDDSQLPKDRFSAERLKGVDSTLKIQPAELGDSAVYLCASSRSGVSPSYEQYFGPGTRLTVT.

The CDR3 here is CASSYTRLAGIYEQYF. The CDR3 DNA sequence: TGTGCCAGCAGTTATACTCGACTAGCGGGCATCTACGAGCAGTACTTC. The chain joins TRBV6-2 or TRBV6-3 to TRBJ2-7, with 10 bases identical to TRBD2. This CDR3 contains 16 residues. With V trimmed by 3 bases and J by 3 bases, 8 bases remained unmatched. In germline, CDR1 is MNHEY, CDR2 SVGEGT.

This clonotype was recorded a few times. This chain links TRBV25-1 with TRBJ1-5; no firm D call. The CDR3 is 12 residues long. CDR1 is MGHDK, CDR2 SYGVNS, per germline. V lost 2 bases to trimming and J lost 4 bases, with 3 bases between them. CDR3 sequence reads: CASSEPNQPQHF. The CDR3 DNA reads TGTGCCAGCAGTGAACCGAATCAGCCCCAGCATTTT.

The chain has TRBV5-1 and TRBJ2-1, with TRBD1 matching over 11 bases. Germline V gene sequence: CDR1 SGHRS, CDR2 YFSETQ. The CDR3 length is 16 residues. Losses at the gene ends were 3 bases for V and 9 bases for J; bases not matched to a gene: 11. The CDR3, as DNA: TGCGCCAGCAGCTATGGACAGGGGGCCTTCGGTCGTGAGCAGTTCTTC. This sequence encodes CASSYGQGAFGREQFF. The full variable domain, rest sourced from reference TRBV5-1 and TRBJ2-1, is KAGVTQTPRYLIKTRGQQVTLSCSPISGHRSVSWYQQTPGQGLQFLFEYFSETQRNKGNFPGRFSGRQFSNSRSEMNVSTLELGDSALYLCASSYGQGAFGREQFFGPGTRLTVL.

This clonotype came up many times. The CDR3 protein is CSGEYAYEQYF. DNA of the CDR3: TGCAGCGGGGAATACGCCTACGAGCAGTACTTC. This chain uses TRBV29-1 with TRBJ2-7; D remains ambiguous. The CDR3 is 11 residues long. V lost 7 bases and J lost 2, with 9 bases in between. Germline values: CDR1 SQVTM, CDR2 ANQGSEA.

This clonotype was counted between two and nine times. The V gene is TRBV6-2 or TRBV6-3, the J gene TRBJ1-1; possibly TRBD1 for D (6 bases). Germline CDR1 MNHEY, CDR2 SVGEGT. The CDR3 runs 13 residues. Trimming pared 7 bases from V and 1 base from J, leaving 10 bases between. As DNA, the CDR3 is TGTGCCAGCAAGGGACATCCGAACACTGAAGCTTTCTTT. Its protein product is CASKGHPNTEAFF.

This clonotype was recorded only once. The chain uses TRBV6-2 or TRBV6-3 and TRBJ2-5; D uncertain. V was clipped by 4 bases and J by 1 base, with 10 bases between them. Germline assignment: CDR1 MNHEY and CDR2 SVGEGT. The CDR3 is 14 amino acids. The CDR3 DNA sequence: TGTGCCAGCAGTTTTCTTTCATTCCAAGAGACCCAGTACTTC. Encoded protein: CASSFLSFQETQYF.

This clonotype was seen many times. CDR3 coding DNA: TGTGCCAGCAGTATCCACAGGGAATTAGGTGAGCAGTTCTTC. It encodes CASSIHRELGEQFF. This chain links TRBV25-1 with TRBJ2-1; a weak D match, TRBD1 (6 bases). Germline V gene data show CDR1 as MGHDK and CDR2 as SYGVNS. The V end was cut by 5 bases, the J end by 9 bases, with 17 bases between. This CDR3 region has 14 residues.

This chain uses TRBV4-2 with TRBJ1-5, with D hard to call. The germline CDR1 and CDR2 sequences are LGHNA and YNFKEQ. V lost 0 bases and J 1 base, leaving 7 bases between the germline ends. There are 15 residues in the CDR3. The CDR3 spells CASSQDGQSNQPQHF. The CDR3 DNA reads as TGTGCCAGCAGCCAAGATGGTCAAAGCAATCAGCCCCAGCATTTT.

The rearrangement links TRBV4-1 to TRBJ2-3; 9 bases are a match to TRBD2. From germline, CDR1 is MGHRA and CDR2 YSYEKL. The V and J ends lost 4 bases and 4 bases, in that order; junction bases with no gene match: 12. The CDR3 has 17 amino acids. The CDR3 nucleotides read TGCGCCAGCAGCCCCCGGTTCGGAGCGGGAGGAGCAGATACGCAGTATTTT. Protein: CASSPRFGAGGADTQYF.

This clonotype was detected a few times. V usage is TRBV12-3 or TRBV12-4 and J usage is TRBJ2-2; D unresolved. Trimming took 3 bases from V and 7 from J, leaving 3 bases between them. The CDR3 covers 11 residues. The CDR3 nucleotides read TGTGCCAGCAGTTTCGGCGGGGAGCTGTTTTTT. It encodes CASSFGGELFF.

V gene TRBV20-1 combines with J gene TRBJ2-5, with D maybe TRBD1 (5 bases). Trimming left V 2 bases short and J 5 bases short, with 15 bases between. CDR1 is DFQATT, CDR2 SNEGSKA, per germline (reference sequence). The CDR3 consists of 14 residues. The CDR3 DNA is TGCAGTGCTAGATGGCCAGGGTTGGTGGAGACCCAGTACTTC. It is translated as CSARWPGLVETQYF.

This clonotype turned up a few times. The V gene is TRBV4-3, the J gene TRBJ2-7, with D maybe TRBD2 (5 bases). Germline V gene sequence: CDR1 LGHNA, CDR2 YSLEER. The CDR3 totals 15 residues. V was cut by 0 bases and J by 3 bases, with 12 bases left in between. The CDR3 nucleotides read TGCGCCAGCAGCCAAGATTCTAGCAAGTACTACGAGCAGTACTTC. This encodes CASSQDSSKYYEQYF.

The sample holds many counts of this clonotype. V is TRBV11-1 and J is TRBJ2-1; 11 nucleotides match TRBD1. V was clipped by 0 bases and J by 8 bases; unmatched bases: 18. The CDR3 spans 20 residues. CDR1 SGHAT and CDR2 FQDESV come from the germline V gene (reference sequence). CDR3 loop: CASSLAEFGGTGGIIDEQFF. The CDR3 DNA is TGTGCCAGCAGCTTAGCGGAATTCGGGGGGACAGGGGGAATAATTGATGAGCAGTTCTTC.

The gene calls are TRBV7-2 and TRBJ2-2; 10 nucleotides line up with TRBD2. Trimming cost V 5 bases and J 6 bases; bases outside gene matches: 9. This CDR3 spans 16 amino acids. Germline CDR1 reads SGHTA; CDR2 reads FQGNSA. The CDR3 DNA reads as TGTGCCAGCAGCCCCCGGACTAGCGGCTTTCCCGGGGAGCTGTTTTTT. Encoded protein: CASSPRTSGFPGELFF.

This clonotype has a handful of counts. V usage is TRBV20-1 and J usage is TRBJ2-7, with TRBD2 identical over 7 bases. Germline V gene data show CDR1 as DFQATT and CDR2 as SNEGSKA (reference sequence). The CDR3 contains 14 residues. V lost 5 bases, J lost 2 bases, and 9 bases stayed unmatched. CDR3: CSALVGREPYEQYF. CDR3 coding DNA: TGCAGTGCTCTTGTTGGGCGGGAGCCCTACGAGCAGTACTTC.

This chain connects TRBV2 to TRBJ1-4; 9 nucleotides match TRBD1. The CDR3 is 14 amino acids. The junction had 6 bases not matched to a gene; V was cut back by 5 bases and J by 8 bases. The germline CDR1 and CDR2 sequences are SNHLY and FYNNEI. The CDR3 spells CASSTGTGHEKLFF. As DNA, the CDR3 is TGTGCCAGCAGTACCGGGACAGGGCACGAAAAACTGTTTTTT.

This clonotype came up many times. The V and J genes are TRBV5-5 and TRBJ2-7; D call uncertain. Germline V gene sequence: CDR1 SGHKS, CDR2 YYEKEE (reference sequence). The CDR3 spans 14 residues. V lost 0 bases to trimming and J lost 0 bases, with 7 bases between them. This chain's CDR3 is CASSLVGGSYEQYF. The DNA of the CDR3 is TGTGCCAGCAGCTTGGTTGGCGGCTCCTACGAGCAGTACTTC.

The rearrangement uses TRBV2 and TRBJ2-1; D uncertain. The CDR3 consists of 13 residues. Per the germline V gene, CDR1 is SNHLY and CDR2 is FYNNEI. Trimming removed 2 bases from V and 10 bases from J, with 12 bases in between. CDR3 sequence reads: CASSESPWREQFF. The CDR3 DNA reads TGTGCCAGCAGTGAATCCCCCTGGCGGGAGCAGTTCTTC. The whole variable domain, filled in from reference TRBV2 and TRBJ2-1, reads EPEVTQTPSHQVTQMGQEVILRCVPISNHLYFYWYRQILGQKVEFLVSFYNNEISEKSEIFDDQFSVERPDGSNFTLKIRSTKLEDSAMYFCASSESPWREQFFGPGTRLTVL.

The CDR3, as DNA: TGTGCCATCAGCGCCCTTACGGCGGGAGGCGACAATGAGCAGTTCTTC. Amino acids: CAISALTAGGDNEQFF. The V gene is TRBV10-3, the J gene TRBJ2-1; 8 bases map to TRBD2. In germline, CDR1 is ENHRY, CDR2 SYGVKD. After removal of 6 bases from V and 5 bases from J, the junction contained 12 bases not matched to a gene. The CDR3 extends over 16 amino acids.

For the CDR3, the DNA is TGTGCCACCACAACGGGGCGGGGAAATGAGCAGTTCTTC. It is translated as CATTTGRGNEQFF. The chain employs TRBV24-1 and TRBJ2-1; perhaps TRBD2 as D (6 bases). V gave up 8 bases and J gave up 7 bases, with 14 bases separating them. The CDR3 length is 13 residues. In germline, CDR1 is KGHDR, CDR2 SFDVKD.

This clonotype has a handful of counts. The CDR3 DNA is TGTGCCAGCAGCCCCCGGCAGGGTTCGAGCTCCTACAATGAGCAGTTCTTC. Amino acid sequence: CASSPRQGSSSYNEQFF. The chain links TRBV7-9 to TRBJ2-1, with D possibly being TRBD1 (5 bases). CDR3 length: 17 residues. Trimming cost V 5 bases and J 0 bases, with 17 bases left between them. CDR1 and CDR2 from the germline V gene are SEHNR and FQNEAQ (reference sequence). Complete variable domain (other parts from reference TRBV7-9 and TRBJ2-1): DTGVSQNPRHKITKRGQNVTFRCDPISEHNRLYWYRQTLGQGPEFLTYFQNEAQLEKSRLLSDRFSAERPKGSFSTLEIQRTEQGDSAMYLCASSPRQGSSSYNEQFFGPGTRLTVL.